Below are 5 T cell receptor beta chains sequenced from a single sample in a study of T cells in Graves' hyperthyroidism and ophthalmopathy. Researchers amplified the TCR beta CDR3 regions from RNA transcripts. Initially, a first-round RT-PCR of the TCR CDR3 employed the HTBI primer set. Via MiXCR, TCRdb re-called the multiplex PCR reads, giving one row per CDR3 protein. Of 550,000 to 700,000 distinct CDR3 sequences listed, around 45% are singletons. Sequencing was performed on peripheral blood or thyroid tissue (not recorded which). These receptors were taken from an adult woman with Graves' disease, either hyperthyroidism or ophthalmopathy (not recorded which).

This clonotype came up many times. The chain links TRBV2 to TRBJ2-5; TRBD2 aligns across 7 bases. Looked up from germline, CDR1 is SNHLY and CDR2 is FYNNEI. The CDR3 is 15 amino acids. The junction had 8 bases not matched to a gene; V was cut back by 3 bases and J by 4 bases. CDR3 DNA sequence: TGTGCCAGCAGTGAGGGGGGGAGCCGGAGAGAGACCCAGTACTTC. This translates into CASSEGGSRRETQYF.

This chain uses TRBV9 with TRBJ1-2, with 9 bases lining up with TRBD1. Germline CDR1 SGDLS, CDR2 YYNGEE. CDR3 size: 19 residues. V shed 0 bases, J shed 6 bases, and the junction held 18 bases outside the gene matches. The CDR3 spells CASSVGGGGTGTYTHGYTF. Written as DNA, the CDR3 is TGTGCCAGCAGCGTAGGGGGAGGCGGGACAGGGACTTACACTCATGGCTACACCTTC.

In its sample, this clonotype was seen many times. This chain uses TRBV7-3 with TRBJ1-1; weak D call: TRBD1 (6 bases). Germline assignment: CDR1 SGHTA and CDR2 FQGTGA. Between the trimmed V and J ends, which lost 5 bases and 0 bases, there was a span of 10 bases. This CDR3 comprises 14 residues. This CDR3 is CASSVTGLNTEAFF. The CDR3 nucleotides read TGTGCCAGCAGCGTCACAGGGTTGAACACTGAAGCTTTCTTT.

The J gene is TRBJ1-1, the V gene TRBV6-5; TRBD1 might be the D (5 bases). This CDR3 spans 13 amino acids. Germline CDR1 is MNHEY and CDR2 is SVGAGI. V lost 2 bases and J lost 11, with 15 bases in between. CDR3 sequence (DNA): TGTGCCAGCAGTTACGGGGCAGGGAGACACGCTTTCTTT. As protein: CASSYGAGRHAFF.

This clonotype was detected many times. The chain combines TRBV20-1 with TRBJ2-5; 9 bases line up with TRBD2. This CDR3 is built from 13 residues. Germline assignment: CDR1 DFQATT and CDR2 SNEGSKA (reference sequence). After removal of 5 bases from V and 7 bases from J, the junction contained 8 bases not matched to a gene. CDR3 sequence: CSALGLAFGTQYF. In DNA form, the CDR3 reads TGCAGTGCTCTGGGACTAGCTTTTGGGACCCAGTACTTC.